A single sample gave rise to the 15 T cell receptor beta chains below, sequenced in a study of CXCR3-negative and CXCR3-positive naive CD8 T cells. The method, 5' RACE with UMI labels, was used to prepare the TRB cDNA libraries. TCRdb reworked the 5' RACE reads into one entry per CDR3 protein, no DNA. The sample totals 45,000 to 65,000 distinct CDR3 sequences. The sequencing sample was made of naive CXCR3- CD8+ T cells from blood. Subset indicated: CD45RO-CCR7+CD27+CD95- naive CD8+ T cells lacking CXCR3 (TNR3-). All receptors come from a human donor in good health. Some clones in this sample may be carry-over from other donors' samples.

This CDR3 reads CASSLYQWHDGELFF. The chain couples TRBV5-1 to TRBJ2-2. Germline CDR1 reads SGHRS; CDR2 reads YFSETQ. The length of the CDR3 is 15 residues.

V and J are TRBV7-3 and TRBJ2-2; checking the TCRdb D call of TRBD2 is not possible without DNA. The CDR3 has 18 residues. The germline CDR1 and CDR2 sequences are SGHTA and FQGTGA. The CDR3 loop is CASSLTASGSLDTGELFF.

V and J are TRBV6-5 and TRBJ2-2; the TCRdb D gene call, TRBD2, has no DNA to confirm it. The germline V gene encodes CDR1 MNHEY and CDR2 SVGAGI. The CDR3 is 16 residues long. This CDR3 reads CASSYIAGSRTGELFF.

The chain is built from TRBV29-1 and TRBJ2-5. Germline-derived CDR1 and CDR2 are SQVTM and ANQGSEA. CDR3 length equals 14 residues. The CDR3: CSVERLQYQETQYF.

The genes are TRBV7-3 and TRBJ2-2; TCRdb lists TRBD1, though no DNA is available to test this call. The CDR3 has 12 residues. CDR1 and CDR2 (germline): SGHTA, FQGTGA. CDR3: CASSQGTGELFF.

The chain employs TRBV7-6 and TRBJ2-3; TCRdb gives TRBD1 as the D gene, but with no DNA this cannot be confirmed. CDR1 and CDR2 from the germline V gene are SGHVS and FNYEAQ. This CDR3 comprises 14 residues. The CDR3 is CASSSGGFTDTQYF.

This chain uses TRBV12-3 or TRBV12-4 with TRBJ1-5. The CDR3 has 15 residues. This chain's CDR3 is CASSYGPKGNQPQHF.

This sequence joins TRBV4-2 and TRBJ1-1. This CDR3 contains 14 residues. Germline CDR1 and CDR2: LGHNA and YNFKEQ. This chain's CDR3 is CASSQEPANTEAFF.

The chain couples TRBV23-1 to TRBJ2-3; there is no DNA to check the TCRdb D call of TRBD2. TRBV23-1 is filed as an ORF, its function uncertain. This CDR3 has 14 amino acids. The CDR3 protein is CASTLAGGADTQYF.

The chain links TRBV20-1 to TRBJ2-7; the TCRdb D gene call, TRBD1, has no DNA to confirm it. CDR1 and CDR2 from the germline V gene are DFQATT and SNEGSKA (reference sequence). The length of the CDR3 is 13 residues. The CDR3: CSAKTGGSYEQYF.

This rearrangement joins TRBV5-1 to TRBJ2-3. The CDR3 totals 13 residues. Germline V gives CDR1 SGHRS, CDR2 YFSETQ. CDR3 sequence: CASSLARTDTQYF.

The chain combines TRBV5-1 with TRBJ2-3; TCRdb's assignment of TRBD1 cannot be checked, as there is no DNA. The CDR3 has 17 residues. Per the germline V gene, CDR1 is SGHRS and CDR2 is YFSETQ. This CDR3 is CASSFTGGYSSTDTQYF.

V and J are TRBV27 and TRBJ2-1; absent DNA, TCRdb's TRBD1 call cannot be checked. Germline assignment: CDR1 MNHEY and CDR2 SMNVEV (reference sequence). This CDR3 has 12 amino acids. The CDR3 protein is CASSATGREQFF.

The gene calls are TRBV25-1 and TRBJ1-1. Germline V gives CDR1 MGHDK, CDR2 SYGVNS. CDR3 length equals 13 residues. The CDR3 reads CASSEYFGGLSFF.

The chain carries TRBV20-1 and TRBJ2-2; the D call of TRBD2 rests on TCRdb alone, since no DNA is present to check it. The CDR3 is 15 amino acids. CDR1 is DFQATT, CDR2 SNEGSKA, per germline (reference sequence). The CDR3 protein is CSARARTTDAGELFF.